The text below deals with one T cell receptor beta chain. The data originate from a study of cytotoxic CD8 clonotypes in ibrutinib-treated CLL. Sequencing was designed to attain a depth spanning 1 in 200,000 to 1 in 1 million T cells. Sequenced by immunoSEQ multiplex PCR; TCRdb stores in-frame clones only, minus some. The sample comprises some 200,000 clones, around 70% of which are singletons, and approximately 6% rests with the top ten. This CDR3 comprises 15 residues. The V and J ends lost 0 bases and 5 bases respectively, with 14 bases between them. CDR1 is SGDLS, CDR2 YYNGEE, per germline. The chain links TRBV9 to TRBJ2-5, with D possibly TRBD1 on 6 matching bases. The sequenced sample was PBMCs, obtained after 12 months of ibrutinib treatment. The clonotype comes from a human donor with chronic lymphocytic leukemia. Here the CDR3 DNA reads TGTGCCAGCAGCGTAGGGCAGGGGTCTCCGGAGACCCAGTACTTC. Its translation is CASSVGQGSPETQYF. Full variable domain (outside the CDR3, taken from reference TRBV9 and TRBJ2-5): DSGVTQTPKHLITATGQRVTLRCSPRSGDLSVYWYQQSLDQGLQFLIQYYNGEERAKGNILERFSAQQFPDLHSELNLSSLELGDSALYFCASSVGQGSPETQYFGPGTRLLVL.